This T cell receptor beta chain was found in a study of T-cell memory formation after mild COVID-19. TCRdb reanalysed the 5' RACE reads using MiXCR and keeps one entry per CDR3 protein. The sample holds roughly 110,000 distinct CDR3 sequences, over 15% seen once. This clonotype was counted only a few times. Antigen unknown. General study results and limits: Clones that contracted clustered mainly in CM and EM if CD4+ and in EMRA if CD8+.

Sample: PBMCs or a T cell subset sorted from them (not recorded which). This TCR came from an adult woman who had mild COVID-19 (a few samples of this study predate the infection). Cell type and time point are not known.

The CDR3 reads CASSLRGQVSRGYQETQYF. CDR3 sequence (DNA): TGTGCCAGCAGCTTAAGAGGACAGGTCTCCAGGGGGTACCAAGAGACCCAGTACTTC. The chain has TRBV7-9 and TRBJ2-5, with 7 bases that match TRBD1. This CDR3 region has 19 residues. Germline CDR1 SEHNR, CDR2 FQNEAQ (reference sequence). V shed 2 bases and J 0 bases; nucleotides not matched to a gene: 15.